This T cell receptor (beta chain) derives from a study of blood T cell repertoires in COVID-19. Measured with immunoSEQ multiplex PCR; TCRdb has only the in-frame clones, and not every one. The top ten hold 9% to 10% of the sample, which has 150,000 or so clones, roughly 76% seen once. Trimming took off 2 bases at V and 0 bases at J, with 11 bases between the two ends. This CDR3 comprises 14 residues. Germline CDR1 reads GTSNPN; CDR2 reads SVGIG (reference sequence). This clonotype was sampled from a woman aged 45-65 years with active or convalescent COVID-19. The genes are TRBV30 and TRBJ2-7; tentatively, D is TRBD1 (6 bases). Sequencing was carried out using peripheral blood. In DNA form, the CDR3 reads TGTGCCTGGAGTAGGACAGTAGCCTCCTACGAGCAGTACTTC. Translation: CAWSRTVASYEQYF. The complete variable domain, with remaining parts taken from reference TRBV30 and TRBJ2-7, reads SQTIHQWPATLVQPVGSPLSLECTVEGTSNPNLYWYRQAAGRGLQLLFYSVGIGQISSEVPQNLSASRPQDRQFILSSKKLLLSDSGFYLCAWSRTVASYEQYFGPGTRLTVT.